The next 18 T cell receptor beta chains were all read from a single sample in a study of blood T cell repertoires in COVID-19. Generated by immunoSEQ multiplex PCR, the TCRdb table keeps only in-frame clones and is missing some. Here the sample spans approximately 320,000 clones, 70% to 90% being singletons. The sample was peripheral blood. These receptor sequences come from a human donor in a cohort sampled during active COVID-19.

The V and J genes are TRBV5-5 and TRBJ1-5; D may be TRBD1 (5 bases). The CDR3 totals 17 residues. Germline CDR1 and CDR2: SGHKS and YYEKEE (reference sequence). Trimming took off 0 bases at V and 7 bases at J, with 20 bases between the two ends. The CDR3 DNA follows: TGTGCCAGCAGCTTGGAATTGAGACACAGGCCTAACCAGCCCCAGCATTTT. This codes for CASSLELRHRPNQPQHF.

This clone was found a few times. The chain combines TRBV27 with TRBJ1-6, with D unresolved. The CDR3 has 16 residues. Germline assignment: CDR1 MNHEY and CDR2 SMNVEV (reference sequence). V was shortened by 4 bases and J by 0 bases, with 10 bases between the two germline ends. CDR3 nucleotide sequence: TGTGCCAGCAGTTCCCGAGGGAGCTCCTATAATTCACCCCTCCACTTT. Translating it yields CASSSRGSSYNSPLHF.

This chain uses TRBV20-1 with TRBJ1-5; D call uncertain. V gave up 1 base and J gave up 9 bases, with 7 bases separating them. Looked up from germline, CDR1 is DFQATT and CDR2 is SNEGSKA (reference sequence). CDR3 size: 11 residues. This CDR3 is CSARGGGPQHF. DNA for the CDR3: TGCAGTGCTAGAGGGGGAGGGCCCCAGCATTTT.

The chain combines TRBV19 with TRBJ2-2; D may be TRBD1 (7 bases). Trimming took off 6 bases at V and 7 bases at J, with 15 bases between the two ends. CDR3 length equals 14 residues. The germline gives CDR1 LNHDA, CDR2 SQIVND (reference sequence). For the CDR3, the DNA is TGTGCCAGTAGCCCCAGGGGGGTGGACGGGGAGCTGTTTTTT. Its protein product is CASSPRGVDGELFF.

The chain couples TRBV5-1 to TRBJ1-1; no reliable D call. The CDR3 consists of 14 residues. The V and J ends lost 0 bases and 3 bases respectively, with 9 bases between them. Germline V gives CDR1 SGHRS, CDR2 YFSETQ. The CDR3 is CASSLGIRDTEAFF. In DNA form, the CDR3 reads TGCGCCAGCAGCTTGGGCATCCGGGACACTGAAGCTTTCTTT.

The chain employs TRBV27 and TRBJ2-5, with D possibly being TRBD1 (7 bases). The V gene lost 5 bases and the J gene lost 2 bases, with 15 bases spanning the gap. CDR1 is MNHEY and CDR2 is SMNVEV in the germline V gene (reference sequence). This CDR3 contains 15 residues. CDR3 residues: CASSPRGRTQETQYF. CDR3 in DNA: TGTGCCAGCAGTCCCAGGGGGAGGACACAAGAGACCCAGTACTTC.

The chain links TRBV18 to TRBJ1-4; 9 bases fit TRBD1. Losses at the gene ends were 3 bases for V and 8 bases for J; bases not matched to a gene: 10. Germline V CDR1 and CDR2: KGHSH, LQKENI. The CDR3 has 16 residues. CDR3 nucleotide sequence: TGTGCCAGCTCACCCCAACAGGGGGCGGCCGGAGAAAAACTGTTTTTT. Residues: CASSPQQGAAGEKLFF.

The chain has TRBV19 and TRBJ1-1; D gene unclear. This CDR3 comprises 11 residues. Between the trimmed V and J ends, which lost 7 bases and 11 bases, there was a span of 14 bases. CDR1 and CDR2 (germline): LNHDA, SQIVND (reference sequence). CDR3 residues: CASNAESRAFF. CDR3 sequence (DNA): TGTGCCAGTAACGCGGAGTCAAGGGCTTTCTTT.

The chain has TRBV30 and TRBJ1-4; D is unclear. Trimming took off 0 bases at V and 4 bases at J, with 9 bases between the two ends. The CDR3 covers 14 residues. Germline V gene lookup returns CDR1 GTSNPN and CDR2 SVGIG (reference sequence). Here the CDR3 reads CAWSVRGGNEKLFF. The DNA for the CDR3 is TGTGCCTGGAGTGTACGGGGTGGTAATGAAAAACTGTTTTTT.

This chain connects TRBV10-1 to TRBJ2-1, with 8 positions matching TRBD2. J gave up 7 bases and V 11 bases, and 13 bases lay outside the gene matches. The CDR3 has 14 residues. Germline V lookup: CDR1 WNHNN, CDR2 SYGVQD (reference sequence). CDR3 region: CAGGASGGVNEQFF. The CDR3 DNA is TGCGCCGGCGGGGCCAGCGGGGGTGTGAATGAGCAGTTCTTC.

This clone was counted a single time. V and J are TRBV2 and TRBJ2-1; 15 nucleotides line up with TRBD2. Per germline, CDR1 SNHLY and CDR2 FYNNEI. J was trimmed by 9 bases and V by 4 bases; bases with no gene match: 4. The CDR3 sequence is 15 residues long. In DNA form, the CDR3 reads TGTGCCAGCAGTGCCGGGACTAGCGGGGGGTTTGAGCAGTTCTTC. Encoded protein: CASSAGTSGGFEQFF.

The V gene is TRBV18, the J gene TRBJ2-3, with D unclear. Per germline, CDR1 KGHSH and CDR2 LQKENI. This CDR3 is 14 amino acids long. The V and J ends lost 2 bases and 3 bases respectively, with 9 bases between them. The CDR3 nucleotides are TGTGCCAGCTCACCAATCTGGCTGACAGATACGCAGTATTTT. It is translated as CASSPIWLTDTQYF.

The gene calls are TRBV20-1 and TRBJ2-1; unclear D gene. Germline V CDR1 and CDR2: DFQATT, SNEGSKA (reference sequence). This CDR3 comprises 11 residues. V was pared by 7 bases and J by 10 bases, with 14 bases between. CDR3 nucleotide sequence: TGCAGTGTGAGCCTGCTCCGAGAGCAGTTCTTC. Residues: CSVSLLREQFF.

This sequence joins TRBV30 and TRBJ1-2, with 7 bases matching TRBD1. The V gene's germline CDR1 is GTSNPN and CDR2 SVGIG (reference sequence). V lost 0 bases and J lost 4; bases outside the gene matches: 11. This CDR3 has 16 amino acids. CDR3 amino acids: CAWSVQGGTASYGYTF. CDR3 in DNA: TGTGCCTGGAGTGTACAAGGGGGGACAGCCTCCTATGGCTACACCTTC.

V usage is TRBV6-5 and J usage is TRBJ2-7; the match to TRBD2 covers 7 bases. The CDR3 length is 15 residues. Germline-derived CDR1 and CDR2 are MNHEY and SVGAGI. The trim removed 3 bases at V and 3 bases at J, leaving 8 bases unmatched. The CDR3 spells CASSYAGLPFYEQYF. The CDR3 DNA reads TGTGCCAGCAGTTATGCGGGACTACCTTTCTACGAGCAGTACTTC.

The chain joins TRBV29-1 to TRBJ2-3; 12 nucleotides align to TRBD2. Unmatched junction bases numbered 10, after V lost 6 bases and J lost 0 bases. Per the germline V gene, CDR1 is SQVTM and CDR2 is ANQGSEA. There are 17 residues in the CDR3. CDR3 protein: CSVSRTSGAISTDTQYF. The CDR3 region has the DNA TGCAGCGTCTCGAGGACTAGCGGGGCTATAAGCACAGATACGCAGTATTTT.

In regard to this clone: A read error may produce the germline difference seen at one junction end. Other DNA sequences in this sample translate to the same CDR3. V and J are TRBV19 and TRBJ1-5, with D perhaps TRBD1 (5 bases). The V gene's germline CDR1 is LNHDA and CDR2 SQIVND (reference sequence). The CDR3 extends over 12 amino acids. The CDR3 bases are TGTGCCAGTAGTAGGGGCAATCAGCCCCAACATTTT. Its protein is CASSRGNQPQHF.

The V and J genes are TRBV5-1 and TRBJ1-1; D gene unclear. In germline, CDR1 is SGHRS, CDR2 YFSETQ. The CDR3 has 13 amino acids. Trimming pared 4 bases from V and 0 bases from J, leaving 7 bases between. CDR3 protein: CASSLEMNTEAFF. CDR3 nucleotides: TGCGCCAGCAGCCTTGAGATGAACACTGAAGCTTTCTTT.